The 8 T cell receptor beta chains below were found in one sample sequenced in a study of blood T cell repertoires in COVID-19. TCRdb's copy holds only in-frame clones and misses some; the assay was immunoSEQ multiplex PCR. This sample has about 100,000 clones; about four fifths occur once, and the top ten carry 2.5% to 3.5%. What was sequenced was peripheral blood. All receptors derive from a woman at least 80 years old with active or convalescent COVID-19.

The gene calls are TRBV24-1 and TRBJ2-5; 8 bases map to TRBD1. The germline V gene encodes CDR1 KGHDR and CDR2 SFDVKD. Losses at the gene ends were 3 bases for V and 5 bases for J; bases not matched to a gene: 10. The CDR3 covers 16 residues. CDR3 residues: CATSDRNRGLGETQYF. As DNA, the CDR3 is TGTGCCACCAGTGATCGAAACAGGGGGTTAGGGGAGACCCAGTACTTC.

The rearrangement links TRBV5-1 to TRBJ2-1; TRBD2 matches 7 bases. The CDR3 length is 15 residues. Trimming cost V 1 base and J 1 base; bases outside gene matches: 2. The germline V gene encodes CDR1 SGHRS and CDR2 YFSETQ. Written as DNA, the CDR3 is TGCGCCAGCAGCTTGTTGCGGGAGTCCTACAATGAGCAGTTCTTC. Translating gives CASSLLRESYNEQFF.

The chain combines TRBV5-1 with TRBJ1-4; TRBD1 matches at 7 bases. V shed 3 bases and J 7 bases; nucleotides not matched to a gene: 9. Per the germline V gene, CDR1 is SGHRS and CDR2 is YFSETQ. The CDR3 is made up of 15 amino acids. The CDR3 nucleotides are TGCGCCAGCAGCTCCGCGGACAGGAAGAGTGAAAAACTGTTTTTT. Its translation: CASSSADRKSEKLFF.

This clone was detected only once. The chain has TRBV6-5 and TRBJ2-1; no firm D call. CDR1 and CDR2 from the germline V gene are MNHEY and SVGAGI. CDR3 length: 14 residues. V lost 4 bases and J lost 8, with 15 bases in between. Here the CDR3 DNA reads TGTGCCAGCAGTTCGCAGATTAGCCTCCATGAGCAGTTCTTC. Translated, it gives CASSSQISLHEQFF.

The CDR3 DNA follows: TGTGCCAGCAGCCCTGCGGGGACAGGGGTCTACGAGCAGTACTTC. Its translation is CASSPAGTGVYEQYF. The chain couples TRBV5-5 to TRBJ2-7; TRBD1 matches 10 bases. CDR3 length: 15 residues. The germline V gene encodes CDR1 SGHKS and CDR2 YYEKEE (reference sequence). V was pared by 4 bases and J by 3 bases, with 7 bases of the junction left unmatched.

This clone showed up just a few times. The chain recombines TRBV19 with TRBJ2-7; TRBD1 might be the D (5 bases). Germline lookup yields CDR1 LNHDA and CDR2 SQIVND (reference sequence). The V gene lost 3 bases and the J gene lost 0 bases, with 12 bases spanning the gap. The CDR3 length is 15 residues. The CDR3 nucleotides read TGTGCCAGTAGTATGCGCAGGGTGGACTCCTACGAGCAGTACTTC. Protein product: CASSMRRVDSYEQYF.

The rearrangement links TRBV5-1 to TRBJ2-6, with D possibly being TRBD2 (5 bases). The V end was cut by 3 bases, the J end by 1 base, with 11 bases between. The CDR3 is 16 amino acids. CDR1 and CDR2 from the germline V gene are SGHRS and YFSETQ. CDR3 sequence reads: CASSSHGVSGANVLTF. CDR3 in DNA: TGCGCCAGCAGCTCCCACGGGGTGTCTGGGGCCAACGTCCTGACTTTC.

This clone was observed once. The chain employs TRBV30 and TRBJ1-6; possibly TRBD1 for D (5 bases). Germline CDR1 and CDR2: GTSNPN and SVGIG (reference sequence). Trimming shortened V by 1 base and J by 8 bases, and 12 bases separated the two germline ends. The CDR3 contains 14 residues. The CDR3 sequence: CAWSGGGRHSPLHF. For the CDR3, the DNA is TGTGCCTGGAGTGGGGGGGGAAGGCATTCACCCCTCCACTTT.